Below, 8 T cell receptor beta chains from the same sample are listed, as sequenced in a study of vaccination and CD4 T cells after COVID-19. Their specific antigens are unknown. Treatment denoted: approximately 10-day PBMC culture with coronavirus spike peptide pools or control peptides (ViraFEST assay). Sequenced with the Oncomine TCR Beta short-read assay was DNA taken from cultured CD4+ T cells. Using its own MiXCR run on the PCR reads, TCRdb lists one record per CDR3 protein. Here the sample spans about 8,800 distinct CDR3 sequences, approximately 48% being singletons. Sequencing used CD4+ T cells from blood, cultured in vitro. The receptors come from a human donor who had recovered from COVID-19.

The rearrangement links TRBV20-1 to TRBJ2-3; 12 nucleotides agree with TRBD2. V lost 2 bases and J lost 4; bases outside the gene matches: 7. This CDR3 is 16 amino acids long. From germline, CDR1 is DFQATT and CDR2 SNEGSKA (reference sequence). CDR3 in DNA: TGCAGTGCTAGACTAGCGGGAGGGCCGGGGGCAGATACGCAGTATTTT. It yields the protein CSARLAGGPGADTQYF.

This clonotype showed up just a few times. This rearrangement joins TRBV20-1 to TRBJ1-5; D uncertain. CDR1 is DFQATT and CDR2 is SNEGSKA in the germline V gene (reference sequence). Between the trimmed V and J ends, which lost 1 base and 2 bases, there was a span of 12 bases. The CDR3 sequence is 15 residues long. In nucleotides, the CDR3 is TGCAGTGCTAGAGTCCCGCAAGCTGGCAATCAGCCCCAGCATTTT. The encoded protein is CSARVPQAGNQPQHF.

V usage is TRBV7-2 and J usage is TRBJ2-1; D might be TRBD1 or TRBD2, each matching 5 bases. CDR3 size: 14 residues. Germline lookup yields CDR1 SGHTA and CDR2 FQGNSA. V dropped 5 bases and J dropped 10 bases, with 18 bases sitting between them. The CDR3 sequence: CASSPWGWAGEQFF. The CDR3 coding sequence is TGTGCCAGCAGCCCTTGGGGGTGGGCTGGGGAGCAGTTCTTC. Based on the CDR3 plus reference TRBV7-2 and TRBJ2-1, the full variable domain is GAGVSQSPSNKVTEKGKDVELRCDPISGHTALYWYRQSLGQGLEFLIYFQGNSAPDKSGLPSDRFSAERTGGSVSTLTIQRTQQEDSAVYLCASSPWGWAGEQFFGPGTRLTVL.

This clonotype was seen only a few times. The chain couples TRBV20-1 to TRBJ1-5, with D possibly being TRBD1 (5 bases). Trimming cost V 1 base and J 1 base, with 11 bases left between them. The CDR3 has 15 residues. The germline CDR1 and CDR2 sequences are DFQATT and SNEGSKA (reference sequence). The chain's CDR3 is CSARAKGYSNQPQHF. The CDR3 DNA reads TGCAGTGCTAGAGCTAAGGGGTACAGCAATCAGCCCCAGCATTTT.

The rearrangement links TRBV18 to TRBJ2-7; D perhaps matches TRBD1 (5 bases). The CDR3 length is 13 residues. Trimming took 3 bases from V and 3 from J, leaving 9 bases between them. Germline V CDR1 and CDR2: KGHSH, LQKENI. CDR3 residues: CASSPTQGYEQYF. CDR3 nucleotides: TGTGCCAGCTCACCCACGCAGGGCTACGAGCAGTACTTC.

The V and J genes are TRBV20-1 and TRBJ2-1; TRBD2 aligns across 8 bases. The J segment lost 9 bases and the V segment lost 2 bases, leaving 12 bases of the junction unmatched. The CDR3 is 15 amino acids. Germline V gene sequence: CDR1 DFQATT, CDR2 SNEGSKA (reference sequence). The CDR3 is CSARTHPVTSGEQFF. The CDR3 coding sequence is TGCAGTGCTAGAACCCACCCTGTCACTAGCGGTGAGCAGTTCTTC.

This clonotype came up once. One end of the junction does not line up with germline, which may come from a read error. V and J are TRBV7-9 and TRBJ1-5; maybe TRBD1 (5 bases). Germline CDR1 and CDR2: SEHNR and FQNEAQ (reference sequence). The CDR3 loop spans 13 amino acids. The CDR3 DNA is TGCGCCAGCAGCCCTGGGGGAGTTCAGCCCCAGCATTTT. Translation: CASSPGGVQPQHF.

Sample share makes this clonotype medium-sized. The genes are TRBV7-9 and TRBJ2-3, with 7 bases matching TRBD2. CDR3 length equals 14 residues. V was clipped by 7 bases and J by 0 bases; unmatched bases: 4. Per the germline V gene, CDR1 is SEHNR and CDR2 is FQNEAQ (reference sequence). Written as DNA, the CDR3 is TGTGCCAGCACCGGCGGGGGAAGCACAGATACGCAGTATTTT. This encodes CASTGGGSTDTQYF.